Presented here are 10 T cell receptor beta chains from one specimen sequenced in a study of graft-versus-host responses after intestinal transplantation. The repertoire was sequenced with immunoSEQ multiplex PCR; TCRdb's copy has only in-frame clones and lacks some. The profile shows over 65,000 clones, about 92% of them singletons. This material consisted of PBMCs, taken 98 days after intestinal transplantation. The receptors here all came from a human patient who received an intestinal transplant, so some T cells may come from the graft donor.

The chain combines TRBV6-6 with TRBJ2-3; a possible D gene is TRBD2 (6 bases). The CDR3 spans 15 residues. Trimming stripped 2 bases from V and 1 base from J, with 10 bases between. Germline loops: CDR1 MNHNY, CDR2 SVGAGI (reference sequence). CDR3 amino acids: CASSYDGGGTDTQYF. DNA of the CDR3: TGTGCCAGCAGTTACGATGGCGGGGGCACAGATACGCAGTATTTT.

This chain joins TRBV5-6 and TRBJ2-3, with 10 bases identical to TRBD2. The CDR3 spans 18 residues. J was trimmed by 2 bases and V by 4 bases; bases with no gene match: 13. Germline V gives CDR1 SGHDT, CDR2 YYEEEE. CDR3: CASSQLAGAPPFTDTQYF. In nucleotides, the CDR3 is TGTGCCAGCAGCCAGCTAGCGGGGGCCCCTCCCTTCACAGATACGCAGTATTTT.

The gene calls are TRBV10-2 and TRBJ2-3, with TRBD2 matching 7 bases. The germline CDR1 and CDR2 sequences are WSHSY and SAAADI. V was clipped by 2 bases and J by 3 bases; unmatched bases: 5. CDR3 length: 15 amino acids. The CDR3 DNA reads as TGCGCCAGCAGTGAGGGACTAGGAGGGACAGATACGCAGTATTTT. Encoded protein: CASSEGLGGTDTQYF.

This sequence joins TRBV5-1 and TRBJ2-7; tentatively, D is TRBD1 (7 bases). The germline gives CDR1 SGHRS, CDR2 YFSETQ. The CDR3 loop spans 15 amino acids. Trimming took off 3 bases at V and 2 bases at J, with 15 bases between the two ends. The CDR3 protein is CASSWVQGGTYEQYF. CDR3 coding DNA: TGCGCCAGCAGCTGGGTCCAGGGGGGTACCTACGAGCAGTACTTC.

J is TRBJ1-2 and V is TRBV6-5; TRBD1 matches at 7 bases. The CDR3 sequence is 13 residues long. Germline V gene data show CDR1 as MNHEY and CDR2 as SVGAGI. J gave up 8 bases and V 4 bases, and 7 bases lay outside the gene matches. The CDR3 bases are TGTGCCAGCAGTTCCGACAGGGATGGGGGCTACACCTTC. Encoded protein: CASSSDRDGGYTF.

The chain combines TRBV9 with TRBJ2-7, with 7 bases matching TRBD1. Per germline, CDR1 SGDLS and CDR2 YYNGEE. After removal of 4 bases from V and 4 bases from J, the junction contained 14 bases not matched to a gene. The CDR3 is made up of 16 amino acids. As DNA, the CDR3 is TGTGCCAGCAGCCCCACTCCGGGACAGATAGGATACGAGCAGTACTTC. Amino acid sequence: CASSPTPGQIGYEQYF.

This chain joins TRBV5-1 and TRBJ1-2; unclear D gene. V lost 2 bases, J lost 2 bases, and 4 bases lay in between. Germline assignment: CDR1 SGHRS and CDR2 YFSETQ. The CDR3 extends over 12 amino acids. The CDR3, as DNA: TGCGCCAGCAGCTTAGAGAACTATGGCTACACCTTC. Amino acid sequence: CASSLENYGYTF.

This clone was counted only a few times. This chain uses TRBV7-9 with TRBJ1-1, with 7 nucleotides matching TRBD1. The CDR3 covers 16 residues. The J segment lost 3 bases and the V segment lost 5 bases, leaving 12 bases of the junction unmatched. CDR1 is SEHNR, CDR2 FQNEAQ, per germline (reference sequence). This CDR3 reads CASSPGQVAGDTEAFF. The DNA for the CDR3 is TGTGCCAGCAGCCCCGGACAGGTGGCGGGGGACACTGAAGCTTTCTTT.

This clone occurred once. The chain has TRBV5-1 and TRBJ2-3; D is unclear. This CDR3 is built from 13 residues. Trimming took 2 bases from V and 2 from J, leaving 6 bases between them. CDR1 and CDR2 from the germline V gene are SGHRS and YFSETQ. The CDR3, as DNA: TGCGCCAGCAGCTTCGGGTTCACAGATACGCAGTATTTT. This gives the protein CASSFGFTDTQYF.

This clone was seen once. The chain is built from TRBV5-1 and TRBJ2-4; TRBD2 matches 8 bases. V shed 4 bases, J shed 1 base, and the junction held 4 bases outside the gene matches. CDR1 SGHRS and CDR2 YFSETQ come from the germline V gene. The CDR3 is 15 residues long. The CDR3 DNA reads as TGCGCCAGCAGCCCGGGGGGGGCTGCCAAAAACATTCAGTACTTC. As protein: CASSPGGAAKNIQYF.